Given below is one TCR beta chain in context. The data originate from a study of blood T cell repertoires in COVID-19. Study context: The United States, Italy and Spain provided the acute and convalescent COVID-19 samples. From T cells, B-cell-depleted T cells, or PBMCs came the material, which was cDNA or gDNA.

CDR1 WNHNN and CDR2 SYGVQD come from the germline V gene (reference sequence). This CDR3 is built from 11 residues. V lost 4 bases to trimming and J lost 10 bases, with 10 bases between them. In the study's own analysis: For nucleated cells, counts were estimated from reference gene primer amplification. Some clones are missing from TCRdb's copy, which holds only in-frame ones; the method was immunoSEQ multiplex PCR. That table supplies the V and J calls and clone size; D and trimming were determined from the DNA. The sample contains about 340,000 clones, 80% to 90% of which appear only once. Seattle participants joined during active infection and were tracked over time.

This sequence joins TRBV10-1 and TRBJ1-2; D ambiguous. The origin of this receptor is a woman aged 50 to 65 with COVID-19, enrolled during active disease. The sample comprised peripheral blood. The CDR3 here is CASSGGLFYTF. CDR3 nucleotides: TGCGCCAGCAGTGGCGGCCTCTTCTACACCTTC.